Listed below are T cell receptor beta chains from one sample, sequenced in a study of cytomegalovirus exposure and HLA in healthy donors. Using immunoSEQ multiplex PCR, the repertoire was profiled, and TCRdb retains in-frame clones only, with some absent. The repertoire includes approximately 27,000 clones, 70% of them detected once, and 4% to 4.5% sits in the top ten. The sample comprised PBMCs. These receptors were collected from a woman aged 45-65 years in good health and CMV-seronegative. Each CDR3 is given with its conserved first and last residue. The D gene is left open where the match is weak. Expanded clones are given a class, and other clones once, few, many or no size at all.

size: .; D: .; V: TRBV7-8; J: TRBJ2-1; CDR3: CASSLDGSSYNEQFF; DNA: TGTGCCAGCAGCCTCGACGGGAGCTCCTACAATGAGCAGTTCTTC
size: few; D: .; V: TRBV5-6; J: TRBJ1-1; CDR3: CASSLFGDWTEAFF; DNA: TGTGCCAGCAGCTTGTTCGGGGATTGGACTGAAGCTTTCTTT
size: .; D: TRBD1; V: TRBV5-6; J: TRBJ2-5; CDR3: CASSRQGQETQYF; DNA: TGTGCCAGCAGCCGACAGGGGCAAGAGACCCAGTACTTC
size: .; D: TRBD1; V: TRBV6-5; J: TRBJ2-7; CDR3: CASSTPGQPYEQYF; DNA: TGTGCCAGCAGTACGCCGGGACAGCCGTACGAGCAGTACTTC
size: .; D: TRBD2; V: TRBV5-1; J: TRBJ2-7; CDR3: CASSLSGSRYEQYF; DNA: TGCGCCAGCAGCTTAAGCGGGAGCAGATACGAGCAGTACTTC
size: few; D: TRBD1; V: TRBV7-8; J: TRBJ2-3; CDR3: CASSYTGGDTQYF; DNA: TGTGCCAGCAGCTATACAGGGGGAGATACGCAGTATTTT
size: .; D: .; V: TRBV25-1; J: TRBJ1-3; CDR3: CASGDSLSGNTIYF; DNA: TGTGCCAGCGGCGACAGTCTCTCTGGAAACACCATATATTTT
size: .; D: .; V: TRBV11-1; J: TRBJ1-2; CDR3: CASSLGGSIGYTF; DNA: TGTGCCAGCAGCTTAGGCGGCTCTATAGGCTACACCTTC
size: .; D: TRBD2; V: TRBV4-2; J: TRBJ2-7; CDR3: CASSQDGTRGDEQYF; DNA: TGTGCCAGCAGCCAAGATGGGACTAGAGGTGACGAGCAGTACTTC
size: .; D: .; V: TRBV29-1; J: TRBJ1-2; CDR3: CSVSAGPDGYTF; DNA: TGCAGCGTCAGTGCAGGGCCCGATGGCTACACCTTC
size: .; D: .; V: TRBV27; J: TRBJ1-2; CDR3: CASRRGGYGYTF; DNA: TGTGCCAGCAGGAGGGGGGGCTATGGCTACACCTTC
size: .; D: .; V: TRBV9; J: TRBJ1-1; CDR3: CASKRLGGTEAFF; DNA: TGTGCCAGCAAGCGGCTAGGAGGGACTGAAGCTTTCTTT
size: .; D: .; V: TRBV10-3; J: TRBJ1-5; CDR3: CAISDTGRQPQHF; DNA: TGTGCCATCAGTGACACAGGGCGACAGCCCCAGCATTTT
size: .; D: .; V: TRBV11-2; J: TRBJ1-2; CDR3: CASSLGSYGYTF; DNA: TGTGCCAGCAGCTTGGGGAGCTATGGCTACACCTTC
size: .; D: .; V: TRBV29-1; J: TRBJ1-1; CDR3: CSLDTEAFF; DNA: TGCAGCCTCGACACTGAAGCTTTCTTT
size: .; D: .; V: TRBV7-9; J: TRBJ2-2; CDR3: CASSHTNTGELFF; DNA: TGTGCCAGCAGCCATACTAACACCGGGGAGCTGTTTTTT
size: .; D: .; V: TRBV2; J: TRBJ1-4; CDR3: CASSAEEKLFF; DNA: TGTGCCAGCAGTGCTGAGGAAAAACTGTTTTTT
size: few; D: .; V: TRBV5-6; J: TRBJ2-7; CDR3: CASSPGGGPYEQYF; DNA: TGTGCCAGCAGCCCCGGAGGCGGACCCTACGAGCAGTACTTC
size: .; D: TRBD1; V: TRBV29-1; J: TRBJ2-2; CDR3: CSADRDSGELFF; DNA: TGCAGCGCTGACAGGGACAGCGGGGAGCTGTTTTTT
size: few; D: .; V: TRBV6-4; J: TRBJ2-1; CDR3: CASSDSSRGAYNEQFF; DNA: TGTGCCAGCAGTGACTCGAGTCGCGGGGCCTACAATGAGCAGTTCTTC
size: .; D: TRBD1; V: TRBV11-3; J: TRBJ2-1; CDR3: CASSLGKGAGNEQFF; DNA: TGTGCCAGCAGCTTAGGAAAGGGGGCAGGAAATGAGCAGTTCTTC
size: .; D: .; V: TRBV6-6; J: TRBJ2-3; CDR3: CASSYGRDTQYF; DNA: TGTGCCAGCAGTTACGGGCGAGATACGCAGTATTTT
size: few; D: .; V: TRBV14; J: TRBJ1-4; CDR3: CASSHGGFSNEKLFF; DNA: TGTGCCAGCAGCCATGGAGGGTTTTCTAATGAAAAACTGTTTTTT
size: .; D: .; V: TRBV6-5; J: TRBJ2-7; CDR3: CASSEGVAGYEQYF; DNA: TGTGCCAGCAGCGAGGGTGTAGCAGGCTACGAGCAGTACTTC
size: few; D: .; V: TRBV11-2; J: TRBJ1-1; CDR3: CASSSTTGTEAFF; DNA: TGTGCCAGCAGCTCAACAACAGGCACTGAAGCTTTCTTT
size: .; D: .; V: TRBV28; J: TRBJ2-5; CDR3: CASSPGARGETQYF; DNA: TGTGCCAGCAGCCCCGGGGCGCGGGGAGAGACCCAGTACTTC
size: .; D: .; V: TRBV5-6; J: TRBJ2-2; CDR3: CASSFYAGELFF; DNA: TGTGCCAGCAGCTTTTATGCCGGGGAGCTGTTTTTT
size: .; D: TRBD1; V: TRBV7-6; J: TRBJ1-1; CDR3: CASSLGQMNTEAFF; DNA: TGTGCCAGCAGCTTGGGACAGATGAACACTGAAGCTTTCTTT
size: few; D: .; V: TRBV29-1; J: TRBJ2-3; CDR3: CSVGLATDTQYF; DNA: TGCAGCGTTGGGCTAGCGACAGATACGCAGTATTTT
size: .; D: TRBD1; V: TRBV15; J: TRBJ2-7; CDR3: CATSRGRTGASPYEQYF; DNA: TGTGCCACCAGCAGAGGGCGGACAGGGGCCTCCCCCTACGAGCAGTACTTC
size: once; D: TRBD1; V: TRBV7-8; J: TRBJ1-2; CDR3: CASSLGQGNNYGYTF; DNA: TGTGCCAGCAGCTTAGGACAGGGAAACAACTATGGCTACACCTTC
size: .; D: .; V: TRBV5-4; J: TRBJ1-1; CDR3: CASSSGTMTEAFF; DNA: TGTGCCAGCAGCTCCGGGACAATGACTGAAGCTTTCTTT
size: .; D: TRBD1; V: TRBV10-3; J: TRBJ1-1; CDR3: CAISEQQGKAEAFF; DNA: TGTGCCATCAGTGAACAACAGGGGAAGGCTGAAGCTTTCTTT
size: .; D: TRBD2; V: TRBV5-1; J: TRBJ2-1; CDR3: CASSLSGRAYNEQFF; DNA: TGCGCCAGCAGCTTGAGCGGGAGGGCCTACAATGAGCAGTTCTTC
size: few; D: .; V: TRBV7-9; J: TRBJ1-4; CDR3: CASSFLQDNEKLFF; DNA: TGTGCCAGCAGCTTTTTACAGGATAATGAAAAACTGTTTTTT
size: .; D: .; V: TRBV5-1; J: TRBJ2-7; CDR3: CASSLNGNHEQYF; DNA: TGCGCCAGCAGCTTAAACGGGAACCACGAGCAGTACTTC
size: .; D: TRBD1; V: TRBV6-5; J: TRBJ1-2; CDR3: CASSSGGNYGYTF; DNA: TGTGCCAGCAGTTCAGGGGGCAACTATGGCTACACCTTC
size: .; D: .; V: TRBV6-1; J: TRBJ1-2; CDR3: CATSGVGGYTF; DNA: TGTGCCACATCAGGGGTAGGGGGCTACACCTTC
size: .; D: .; V: TRBV7-7; J: TRBJ1-1; CDR3: CASSLGQGRKAFF; DNA: TGTGCTAGCAGCTTAGGGCAGGGGAGAAAAGCTTTCTTT
size: .; D: TRBD1; V: TRBV5-1; J: TRBJ1-1; CDR3: CASSLMDRQGNTEAFF; DNA: TGCGCCAGCAGCTTGATGGATCGACAGGGGAACACTGAAGCTTTCTTT
size: few; D: TRBD1; V: TRBV29-1; J: TRBJ2-5; CDR3: CSASPGQGQTQYF; DNA: TGCAGCGCCTCCCCCGGACAGGGGCAGACCCAGTACTTC